This passage covers 12 T cell receptor beta chains from one sample sequenced in a study of molecular identifiers for immune sequencing clone quantification (dated by TCRdb to 2017 to 2018). Receptor libraries were prepared by PCR. TCRdb shows the sequencer as Illumina HiSeq 4000. The raw public reads went through TCRdb reprocessing: fastp at Q25, MiXCR clone calling, in-frame beta chains kept. Each CDR3 protein appears once, grouped with its most common genes and DNA. Within this sample are about 510,000 distinct CDR3 sequences, with 20% to 25% of them counted one time only. Approximately 0.84% of the sample belongs to the ten largest clones. Sequenced: naive CD8+ T cells from blood, with Jurkat cell RNA spiked in. Read against the paper, the sample's cell subset or site label means: FACS-sorted CD8+CD4-CCR7+CD45RA+ naive T cells. The receptors originated from a human donor in good health. Some libraries in this study had Jurkat cell RNA spiked in.

V is TRBV3-1 and J is TRBJ1-5, with D unclear. CDR3 length equals 12 residues. Trimming removed 1 base at V and 6 bases at J, with 4 bases between. From germline, CDR1 is LGHDT and CDR2 YNNKEL (reference sequence). The CDR3 reads CASSQGFQPQHF. The CDR3 DNA reads TGTGCCAGCAGCCAAGGTTTTCAGCCCCAGCATTTT.

The J gene is TRBJ1-5, the V gene TRBV5-3, with a tentative D call TRBD1 (5 bases). Being an ORF, TRBV5-3 has a function that is uncertain. V lost 8 bases and J 1 base, leaving 19 bases between the germline ends. The CDR3 runs 16 residues. DNA for the CDR3: TGTGCCAGCAGCAGCATGCCGGGACGGAGCAATCAGCCCCAGCATTTT. This codes for CASSSMPGRSNQPQHF.

In the case of this clonotype: This may be a read error: a much more frequent sequence differs by one nucleotide. The V call is TRBV6-2 or TRBV6-3, the J call TRBJ1-1; 8 bases are shared with TRBD1. Looked up from germline, CDR1 is MNHEY and CDR2 is SVGEGT. This CDR3 has 19 residues. The CDR3 here is CASGYGVRGRGRLDTEAFF. The CDR3 DNA is TGTGCCAGCGGTTACGGAGTTCGGGGCAGGGGGCGTTTGGACACTGAAGCTTTCTTT.

This clonotype was seen ten or more times. One junction end disagrees with the germline gene, perhaps due to a read error. The gene calls are TRBV24-1 and TRBJ2-2, with 7 nucleotides matching TRBD2. This CDR3 contains 14 residues. Germline values: CDR1 KGHDR, CDR2 SFDVKD. The CDR3 sequence: CATSGTTNAGELFF. DNA of the CDR3: TGTGCCACCAGCGGGACTACGAACGCCGGGGAGCTGTTTTTT.

This clonotype was seen a handful of times. This chain joins TRBV4-3 and TRBJ2-4; a weak D match, TRBD2 (5 bases). The CDR3 is 16 residues long. Germline V lookup: CDR1 LGHNA, CDR2 YSLEER. V lost 1 base and J 4 bases, leaving 14 bases between the germline ends. The CDR3 reads CASSQGGNVAKNIQYF. The CDR3 bases are TGCGCCAGCAGCCAAGGAGGGAACGTAGCTAAAAACATTCAGTACTTC.

This clonotype was counted ten times or more. This chain joins TRBV28 and TRBJ1-4; TRBD1 might be the D (6 bases). There are 16 residues in the CDR3. V gave up 6 bases and J gave up 8 bases, with 22 bases separating them. Germline V gene sequence: CDR1 MDHEN, CDR2 SYDVKM. CDR3 protein: CASSMALGHKGEKLFF. CDR3 nucleotides: TGTGCCAGCAGCATGGCCCTGGGACATAAGGGGGAAAAACTGTTTTTT.

This clonotype has more than one count but fewer than ten. The chain has TRBV7-8 and TRBJ1-1; D ambiguous. This CDR3 spans 15 amino acids. Germline CDR1 and CDR2: SGHVS and FQNEAQ. The ends were cut back, 1 base at V and 4 bases at J, with 13 bases in the middle. CDR3 loop: CASSLVGGFFTEAFF. As DNA, the CDR3 is TGTGCCAGCAGCTTAGTTGGCGGCTTCTTCACTGAAGCTTTCTTT.

Concerning this clonotype itself: The junction departs from the called germline gene at one end, perhaps through a read error. The chain uses TRBV4-3 and TRBJ2-3, with 7 bases that match TRBD2. CDR3 size: 15 residues. Germline loops: CDR1 LGHNA, CDR2 YSLEER. The CDR3 loop reads CASSQEGRVADTRYF. Here the CDR3 DNA reads TGCGCCAGCAGCCAAGAGGGGAGGGTGGCAGATACGCGGTATTTT.

This clonotype has ten or more counts. J is TRBJ2-2 and V is TRBV7-8, with D maybe TRBD2 (5 bases). Germline loops: CDR1 SGHVS, CDR2 FQNEAQ. The CDR3 extends over 14 amino acids. V was clipped by 1 base and J by 4 bases, with 7 bases between them. CDR3 sequence (DNA): TGTGCCAGCAGCTTAGTGGGGAGCACCGGGGAGCTGTTTTTT. This gives the protein CASSLVGSTGELFF.

V usage is TRBV6-6 and J usage is TRBJ2-2, with D possibly being TRBD1 (6 bases). Trimming shortened V by 2 bases and J by 3 bases, and 13 bases separated the two germline ends. CDR1 and CDR2 (germline): MNHNY, SVGAGI (reference sequence). The CDR3 sequence is 16 residues long. The CDR3 DNA is TGTGCCAGCAGTTACGTTGGGGGCGCATACACCGGGGAGCTGTTTTTT. Its translation: CASSYVGGAYTGELFF.

Turning to this clonotype: This may be a read error, as it is one base from a much larger clone. V and J are TRBV7-2 and TRBJ1-1; 8 bases are shared with TRBD1. The CDR3 totals 12 residues. Trimming took 5 bases from V and 11 from J; bases not matched to a gene: 7. Looked up from germline, CDR1 is SGHTA and CDR2 is FQGNSA. In DNA, the CDR3 is TGTGCCAGCAGCCGGGACAGGAACTGGGCTTTCTTT. Its translation: CASSRDRNWAFF. Variable domain in full (rest from reference TRBV7-2 and TRBJ1-1): GAGVSQSPSNKVTEKGKDVELRCDPISGHTALYWYRQSLGQGLEFLIYFQGNSAPDKSGLPSDRFSAERTGGSVSTLTIQRTQQEDSAVYLCASSRDRNWAFFGQGTRLTVV.

About this clonotype: Given a much more abundant clone one base away, this may be a read error. The chain joins TRBV28 to TRBJ2-3, with D perhaps matching TRBD1 (5 bases). Germline-derived CDR1 and CDR2 are MDHEN and SYDVKM. The CDR3 is made up of 14 amino acids. Trimming took off 8 bases at V and 4 bases at J, with 16 bases between the two ends. This CDR3 reads CASGSGLVADTQYF. CDR3 nucleotide sequence: TGTGCCAGCGGTTCAGGGCTAGTAGCAGATACGCAGTATTTT. Full variable domain (outside the CDR3, taken from reference TRBV28 and TRBJ2-3): DVKVTQSSRYLVKRTGEKVFLECVQDMDHENMFWYRQDPGLGLRLIYFSYDVKMKEKGDIPEGYSVSREKKERFSLILESASTNQTSMYLCASGSGLVADTQYFGPGTRLTVL.